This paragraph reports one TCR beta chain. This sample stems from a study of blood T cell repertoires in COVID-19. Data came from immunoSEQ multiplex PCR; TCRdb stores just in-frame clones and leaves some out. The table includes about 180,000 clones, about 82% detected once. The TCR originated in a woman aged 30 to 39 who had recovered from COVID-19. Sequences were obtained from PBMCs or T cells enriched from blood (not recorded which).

In nucleotides, the CDR3 is TGTGCCAGCAGTGAGGTAGCGTCCAGCACAGATACGCAGTATTTT. Translated, it gives CASSEVASSTDTQYF. The V gene is TRBV6-4, the J gene TRBJ2-3, with D possibly TRBD2 on 5 matching bases. V shed 3 bases and J shed 0 bases, with 10 bases lying between them. Germline V gene lookup returns CDR1 MRHNA and CDR2 SNTAGT. The CDR3 contains 15 residues.